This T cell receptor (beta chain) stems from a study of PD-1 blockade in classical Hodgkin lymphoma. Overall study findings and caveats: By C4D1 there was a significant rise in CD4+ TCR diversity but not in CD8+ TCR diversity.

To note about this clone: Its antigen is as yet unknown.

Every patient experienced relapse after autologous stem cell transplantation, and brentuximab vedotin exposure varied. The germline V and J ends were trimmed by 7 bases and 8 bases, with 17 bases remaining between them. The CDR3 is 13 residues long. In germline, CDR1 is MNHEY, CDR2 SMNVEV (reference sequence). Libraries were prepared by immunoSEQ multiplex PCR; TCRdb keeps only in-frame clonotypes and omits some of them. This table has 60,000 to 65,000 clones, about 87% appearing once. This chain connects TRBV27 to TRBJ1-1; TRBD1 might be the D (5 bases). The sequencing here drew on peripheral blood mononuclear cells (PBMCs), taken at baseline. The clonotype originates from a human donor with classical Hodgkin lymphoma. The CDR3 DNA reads TGTGCCAGCACTCAATTAGGGTCAGGGGAAGCTTTCTTT. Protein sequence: CASTQLGSGEAFF.